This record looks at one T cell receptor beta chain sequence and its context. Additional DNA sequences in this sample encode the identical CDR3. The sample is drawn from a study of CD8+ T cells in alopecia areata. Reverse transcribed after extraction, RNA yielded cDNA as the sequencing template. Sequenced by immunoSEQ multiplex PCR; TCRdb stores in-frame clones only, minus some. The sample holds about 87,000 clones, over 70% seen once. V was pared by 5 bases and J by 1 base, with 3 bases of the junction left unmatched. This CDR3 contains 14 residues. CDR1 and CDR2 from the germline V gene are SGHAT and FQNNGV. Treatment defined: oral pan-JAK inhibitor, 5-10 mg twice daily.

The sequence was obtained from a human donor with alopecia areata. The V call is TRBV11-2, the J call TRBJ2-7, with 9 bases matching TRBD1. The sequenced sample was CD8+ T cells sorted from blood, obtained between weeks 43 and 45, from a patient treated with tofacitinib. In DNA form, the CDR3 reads TGTGCCAGCAGCCCTGGGACAGGGTCCTACGAGCAGTACTTC. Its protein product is CASSPGTGSYEQYF.